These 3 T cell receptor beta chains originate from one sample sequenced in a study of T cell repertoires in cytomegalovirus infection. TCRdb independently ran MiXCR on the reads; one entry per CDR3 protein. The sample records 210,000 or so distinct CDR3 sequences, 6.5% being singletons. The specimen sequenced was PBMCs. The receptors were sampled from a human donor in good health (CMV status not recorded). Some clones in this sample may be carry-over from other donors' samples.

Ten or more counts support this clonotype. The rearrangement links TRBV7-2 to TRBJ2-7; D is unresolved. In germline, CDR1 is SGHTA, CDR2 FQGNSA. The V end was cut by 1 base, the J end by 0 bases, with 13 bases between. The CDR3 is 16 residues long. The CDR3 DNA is TGTGCCAGCAGCTTAGAATTTCATCCCCTCTCCTACGAGCAGTACTTC. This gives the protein CASSLEFHPLSYEQYF. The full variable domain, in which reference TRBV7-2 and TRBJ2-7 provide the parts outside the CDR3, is GAGVSQSPSNKVTEKGKDVELRCDPISGHTALYWYRQSLGQGLEFLIYFQGNSAPDKSGLPSDRFSAERTGGSVSTLTIQRTQQEDSAVYLCASSLEFHPLSYEQYFGPGTRLTVT.

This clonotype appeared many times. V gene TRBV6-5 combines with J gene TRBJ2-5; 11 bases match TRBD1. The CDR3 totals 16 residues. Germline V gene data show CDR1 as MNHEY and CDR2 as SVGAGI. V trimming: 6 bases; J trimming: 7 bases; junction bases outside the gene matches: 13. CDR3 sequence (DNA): TGTGCCAGCAGCTTGGACAGGGGGCGCGCCGGTGGGACCCAGTACTTC. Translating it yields CASSLDRGRAGGTQYF.

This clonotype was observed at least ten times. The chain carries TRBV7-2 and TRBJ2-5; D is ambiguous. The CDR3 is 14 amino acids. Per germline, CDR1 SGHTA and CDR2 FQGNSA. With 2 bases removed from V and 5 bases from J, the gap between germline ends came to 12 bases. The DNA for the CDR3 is TGTGCCAGCAGCTTACGCACTCCAAGCGAGACCCAGTACTTC. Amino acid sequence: CASSLRTPSETQYF.